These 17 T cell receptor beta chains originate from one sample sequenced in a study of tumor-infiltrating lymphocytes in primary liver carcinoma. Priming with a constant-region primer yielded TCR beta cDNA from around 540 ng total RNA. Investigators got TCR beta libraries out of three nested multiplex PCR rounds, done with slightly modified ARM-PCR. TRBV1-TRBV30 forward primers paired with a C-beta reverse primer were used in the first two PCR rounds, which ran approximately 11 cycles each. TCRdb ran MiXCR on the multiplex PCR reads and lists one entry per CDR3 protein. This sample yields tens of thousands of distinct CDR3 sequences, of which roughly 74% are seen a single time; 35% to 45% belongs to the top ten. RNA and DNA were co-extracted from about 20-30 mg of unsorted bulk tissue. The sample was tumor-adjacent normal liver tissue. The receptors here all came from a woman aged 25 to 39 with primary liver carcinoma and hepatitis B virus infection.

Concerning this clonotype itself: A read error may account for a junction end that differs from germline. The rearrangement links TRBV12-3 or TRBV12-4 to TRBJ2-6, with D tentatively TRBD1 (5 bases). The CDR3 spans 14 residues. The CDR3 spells CASRTSSGANVPTF. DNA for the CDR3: TGTGCCAGCCGAACAAGCTCTGGGGCCAACGTCCCGACTTTC.

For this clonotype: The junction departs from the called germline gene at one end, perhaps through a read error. The CDR3 coding sequence is TGTGGCAGCTCTCTCCCCGTAGGGCAGGGAGTTTCACCCCTCCGCTTT. Encoded protein: CGSSLPVGQGVSPLRF. The chain has TRBV6-1 and TRBJ1-6; weak D call: TRBD1 (5 bases). Germline V lookup: CDR1 MNHNS, CDR2 SASEGT. This CDR3 has 16 residues.

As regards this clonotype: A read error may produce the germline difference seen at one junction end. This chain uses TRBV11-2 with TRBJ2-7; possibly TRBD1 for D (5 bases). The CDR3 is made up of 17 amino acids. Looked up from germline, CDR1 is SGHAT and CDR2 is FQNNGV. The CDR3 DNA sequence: TGTACCAGCAGTATTACAGGATGGGGCTCTTGGACCTACGAGCAGTACTTC. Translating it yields CTSSITGWGSWTYEQYF.

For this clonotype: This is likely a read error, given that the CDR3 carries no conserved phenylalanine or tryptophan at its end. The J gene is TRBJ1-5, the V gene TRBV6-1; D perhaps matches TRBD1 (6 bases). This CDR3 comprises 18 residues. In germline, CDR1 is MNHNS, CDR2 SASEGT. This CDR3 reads CANSERRDTLYSNQPQHL. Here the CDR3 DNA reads TGTGCCAACAGTGAACGGAGGGACACCCTCTATAGCAATCAGCCCCAGCATCTT.

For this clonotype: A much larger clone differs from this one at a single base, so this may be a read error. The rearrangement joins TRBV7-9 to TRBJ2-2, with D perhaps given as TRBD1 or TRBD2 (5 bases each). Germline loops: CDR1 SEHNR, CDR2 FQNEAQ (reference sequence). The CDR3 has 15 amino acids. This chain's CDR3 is CANQAAGTNTGELLF. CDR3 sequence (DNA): TGTGCCAACCAAGCGGCAGGGACGAACACCGGGGAGCTGCTTTTT.

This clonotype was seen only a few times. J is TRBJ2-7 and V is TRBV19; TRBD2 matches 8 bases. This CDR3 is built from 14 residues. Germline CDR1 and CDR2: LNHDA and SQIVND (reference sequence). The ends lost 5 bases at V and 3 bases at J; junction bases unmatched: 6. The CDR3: CASSAGTRLYEQYF. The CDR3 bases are TGTGCCAGTAGTGCCGGGACTAGGCTCTACGAGCAGTACTTC.

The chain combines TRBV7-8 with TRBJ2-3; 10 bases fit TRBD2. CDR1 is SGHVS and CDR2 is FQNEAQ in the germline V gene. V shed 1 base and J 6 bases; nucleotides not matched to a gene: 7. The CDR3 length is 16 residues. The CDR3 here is CASSLGAGGDGDTQYF. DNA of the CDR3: TGTGCCAGCAGCTTAGGAGCGGGGGGGGATGGTGATACGCAGTATTTT.

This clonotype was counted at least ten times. CDR3 nucleotides: TGTGCCATCAGTCGAGGATCTAATGAAAAACTGTTTTTT. Translation gives CAISRGSNEKLFF. The rearrangement uses TRBV10-3 and TRBJ1-4, with D unclear. The V and J ends lost 5 bases and 3 bases respectively, with 7 bases between them. The CDR3 has 13 amino acids. Looked up from germline, CDR1 is ENHRY and CDR2 is SYGVKD.

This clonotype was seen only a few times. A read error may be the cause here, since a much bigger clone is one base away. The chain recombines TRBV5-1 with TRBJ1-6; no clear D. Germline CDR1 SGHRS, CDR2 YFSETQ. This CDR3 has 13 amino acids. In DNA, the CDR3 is TGCGCCAGCAGCTCGGAAATCAGTTCACTCCTCCACTTT. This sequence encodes CASSSEISSLLHF.

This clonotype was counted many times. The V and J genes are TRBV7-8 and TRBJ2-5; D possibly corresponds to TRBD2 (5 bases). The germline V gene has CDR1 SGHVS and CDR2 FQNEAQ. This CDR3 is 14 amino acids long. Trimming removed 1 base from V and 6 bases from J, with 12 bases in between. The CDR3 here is CASSLVGSGQTQYF. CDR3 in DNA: TGTGCCAGCAGCTTAGTGGGAAGCGGCCAGACCCAGTACTTC.

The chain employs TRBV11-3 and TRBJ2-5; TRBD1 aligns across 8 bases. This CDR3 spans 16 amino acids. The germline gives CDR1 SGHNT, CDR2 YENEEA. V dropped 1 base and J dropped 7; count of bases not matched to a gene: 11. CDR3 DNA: TGTGCCAGCAGCTTAGGAACCCAGGGGGCCCCTGGGACCCAGTACTTC. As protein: CASSLGTQGAPGTQYF.

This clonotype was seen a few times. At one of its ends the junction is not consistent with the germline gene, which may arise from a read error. In DNA form, the CDR3 reads TGTGTCAGCAGCTCGACGACTAGCGGAGAGCAGTTCTTC. Protein sequence: CVSSSTTSGEQFF. V usage is TRBV7-3 and J usage is TRBJ2-1, with 9 bases fitting TRBD2. Germline V gene lookup returns CDR1 SGHTA and CDR2 FQGTGA. This CDR3 contains 13 residues.

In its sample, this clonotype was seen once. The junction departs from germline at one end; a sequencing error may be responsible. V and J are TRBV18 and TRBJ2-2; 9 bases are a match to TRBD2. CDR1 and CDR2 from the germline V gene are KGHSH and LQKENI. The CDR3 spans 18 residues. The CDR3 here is CANSPRSSSGVDTGELFF. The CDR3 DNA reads TGTGCCAACTCACCACGGTCATCTAGCGGGGTGGACACCGGGGAGCTGTTTTTT.

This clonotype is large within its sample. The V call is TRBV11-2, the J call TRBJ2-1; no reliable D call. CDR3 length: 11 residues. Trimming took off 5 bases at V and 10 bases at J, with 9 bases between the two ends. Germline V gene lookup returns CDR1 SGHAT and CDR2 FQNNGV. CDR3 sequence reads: CASSVPLEQFF. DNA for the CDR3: TGTGCCAGCAGCGTCCCCCTCGAGCAGTTCTTC. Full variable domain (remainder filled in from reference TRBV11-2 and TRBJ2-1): EAGVAQSPRYKIIEKRQSVAFWCNPISGHATLYWYQQILGQGPKLLIQFQNNGVVDDSQLPKDRFSAERLKGVDSTLKIQPAKLEDSAVYLCASSVPLEQFFGPGTRLTVL.

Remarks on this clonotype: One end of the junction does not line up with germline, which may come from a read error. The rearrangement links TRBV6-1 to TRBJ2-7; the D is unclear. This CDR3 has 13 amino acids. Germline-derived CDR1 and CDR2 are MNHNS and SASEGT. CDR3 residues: CVSSENLSYEKYF. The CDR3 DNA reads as TGTGTCAGCAGTGAAAACCTGTCCTACGAGAAGTACTTC.

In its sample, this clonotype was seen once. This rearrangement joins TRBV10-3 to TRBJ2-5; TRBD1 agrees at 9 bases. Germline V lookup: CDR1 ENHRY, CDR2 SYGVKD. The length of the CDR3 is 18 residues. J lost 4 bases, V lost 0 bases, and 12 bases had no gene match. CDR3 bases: TGTGCCATCAGTGAGTCGGAACCGGGACAGGGCTTCGGAGAGACCCAGTACTTC. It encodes CAISESEPGQGFGETQYF.

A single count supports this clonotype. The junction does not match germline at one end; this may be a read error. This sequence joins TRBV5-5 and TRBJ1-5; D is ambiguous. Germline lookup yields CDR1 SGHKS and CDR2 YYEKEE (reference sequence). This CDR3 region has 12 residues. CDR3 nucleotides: TGTGTCAGCAGCTTGGGCTTTGAGGCCCAGCATTTT. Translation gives CVSSLGFEAQHF.